These 31 T cell receptor beta chains came from one sample sequenced in a study of cytomegalovirus exposure and HLA in healthy donors. Both 60 Vbeta primers and 13 Jbeta primers went into the PCR. Generated by immunoSEQ multiplex PCR, the TCRdb table keeps only in-frame clones and is missing some. The sample holds about 150,000 clones, around 79% seen once. The sample comprised PBMCs. The source of these receptors is a man aged 25 to 40 in good health and CMV-seropositive.

The CDR3 nucleotides read TGTGCCAGCTCCCCCCAAGGGGGCGTATATGGCTACACCTTC. This sequence encodes CASSPQGGVYGYTF. The chain joins TRBV27 to TRBJ1-2; 7 nucleotides line up with TRBD1. The CDR3 extends over 14 amino acids. The V gene's germline CDR1 is MNHEY and CDR2 SMNVEV (reference sequence). The trim removed 8 bases at V and 5 bases at J, leaving 11 bases unmatched.

The chain uses TRBV11-2 and TRBJ1-4; 7 bases line up with TRBD1. The germline gives CDR1 SGHAT, CDR2 FQNNGV. This CDR3 spans 17 amino acids. V dropped 3 bases and J dropped 3; count of bases not matched to a gene: 10. This CDR3 is CASSFTGVGLANEKLFF. As DNA, the CDR3 is TGTGCCAGCAGCTTTACAGGGGTCGGGCTCGCTAATGAAAAACTGTTTTTT.

The rearrangement uses TRBV6-1 and TRBJ1-2, with D perhaps TRBD1 (6 bases). CDR1 MNHNS and CDR2 SASEGT come from the germline V gene. Trimming removed 6 bases at V and 2 bases at J, with 10 bases between. The CDR3 runs to 13 residues. CDR3 sequence reads: CASRGRGNYGYTF. Written as DNA, the CDR3 is TGTGCCAGCAGGGGTAGGGGGAACTATGGCTACACCTTC.

V and J are TRBV6-6 and TRBJ1-1; perhaps TRBD1 as D (5 bases). The CDR3 runs 13 residues. The ends were cut back, 5 bases at V and 6 bases at J, with 13 bases in the middle. CDR1 and CDR2 from the germline V gene are MNHNY and SVGAGI (reference sequence). The CDR3 coding sequence is TGTGCCAGCAGTCTTGGGGCCTTCGCTGAAGCTTTCTTT. As protein: CASSLGAFAEAFF.

This clone was counted once. This chain uses TRBV4-1 with TRBJ2-3; D is ambiguous. Germline values: CDR1 MGHRA, CDR2 YSYEKL. The CDR3 contains 14 residues. Trimming took off 0 bases at V and 5 bases at J, with 9 bases between the two ends. DNA of the CDR3: TGCGCCAGCAGCCAAGAACGCGGCTTAGATACGCAGTATTTT. Encoded protein: CASSQERGLDTQYF.

The chain recombines TRBV6-7 with TRBJ1-4, with 9 positions matching TRBD1. TRBV6-7 is an ORF, and what it does is uncertain. The CDR3 consists of 14 residues. V shed 4 bases, J shed 9 bases, and the junction held 6 bases outside the gene matches. The CDR3 DNA is TGTGCCAGCAGTTTTGGGACAGGGACAAAAAAACTGTTTTTT. Translated, it gives CASSFGTGTKKLFF.

The rearrangement joins TRBV25-1 to TRBJ2-3, with 11 nucleotides matching TRBD2. The V gene's germline CDR1 is MGHDK and CDR2 SYGVNS. This CDR3 is 16 amino acids long. The trim removed 1 base at V and 2 bases at J, leaving 2 bases unmatched. The CDR3 loop reads CASSESSGGPTDTQYF. CDR3 bases: TGTGCCAGCAGTGAATCTAGCGGGGGGCCCACAGATACGCAGTATTTT.

This chain links TRBV10-1 with TRBJ2-5; TRBD2 might be the D (6 bases). Germline V lookup: CDR1 WNHNN, CDR2 SYGVQD (reference sequence). The CDR3 runs 17 residues. V was clipped by 0 bases and J by 3 bases, with 17 bases between them. The CDR3 nucleotides read TGCGCCAGCAGTGAGTCGATCGTTGTCCGGACTAAAGAGACCCAGTACTTC. This translates into CASSESIVVRTKETQYF.

This clone was found once. The chain carries TRBV28 and TRBJ1-3; 7 bases map to TRBD1. With V trimmed by 6 bases and J by 4 bases, 12 bases remained unmatched. Per the germline V gene, CDR1 is MDHEN and CDR2 is SYDVKM. The CDR3 sequence is 16 residues long. The CDR3 region is CASSPSHRGTGNTIYF. The CDR3 DNA reads TGTGCCAGCAGCCCCAGCCACAGGGGAACAGGAAACACCATATATTTT.

V usage is TRBV30 and J usage is TRBJ2-3; D unresolved. Germline CDR1 reads GTSNPN; CDR2 reads SVGIG (reference sequence). CDR3 length: 14 amino acids. The V end lost 0 bases, the J end lost 1 base, and 8 bases lay between the germline ends. CDR3 loop: CAWSVPPGTDTQYF. The CDR3 DNA sequence: TGTGCCTGGAGTGTTCCCCCAGGCACAGATACGCAGTATTTT.

This clone was counted only a few times. The chain couples TRBV5-1 to TRBJ1-2; 9 bases agree with TRBD1. The V gene's germline CDR1 is SGHRS and CDR2 YFSETQ. This CDR3 has 15 residues. The trim removed 4 bases at V and 7 bases at J, leaving 11 bases unmatched. The CDR3 protein is CASSPTGGKGFGYTF. CDR3 in DNA: TGCGCCAGCAGCCCCACAGGGGGCAAGGGGTTTGGCTACACCTTC.

This rearrangement joins TRBV5-8 to TRBJ2-3, with 9 positions matching TRBD1. The V segment lost 5 bases and the J segment 3 bases; nucleotides outside the gene matches: 7. CDR3 length: 15 amino acids. Per the germline V gene, CDR1 is SGHTS and CDR2 is YDEGEE. CDR3: CASSTGTGTTDTQYF. CDR3 bases: TGTGCCAGCAGTACCGGGACAGGGACAACAGATACGCAGTATTTT.

The V gene is TRBV11-2, the J gene TRBJ1-2, with D maybe TRBD1 (5 bases). The CDR3 is 14 residues long. The V and J ends lost 5 bases and 4 bases respectively, with 14 bases between them. Germline CDR1 and CDR2: SGHAT and FQNNGV. The CDR3 DNA sequence: TGTGCCAGCAGCCCGTCGCAGGGCGGCTATGGCTACACCTTC. This encodes CASSPSQGGYGYTF.

V usage is TRBV5-4 and J usage is TRBJ2-1, with D possibly matching TRBD1 (6 bases). Germline lookup yields CDR1 SGHNT and CDR2 YYREEE (reference sequence). V was pared by 4 bases and J by 1 base, with 21 bases between. The CDR3 is made up of 18 amino acids. The CDR3 coding sequence is TGTGCCAGCAGCCCAAGAGGGGGAGATAGGGCGTCCTACAATGAGCAGTTCTTC. Its protein product is CASSPRGGDRASYNEQFF.

This rearrangement joins TRBV2 to TRBJ1-1, with 7 positions matching TRBD1. The V segment lost 6 bases and the J segment 0 bases; nucleotides outside the gene matches: 4. From germline, CDR1 is SNHLY and CDR2 FYNNEI. The CDR3 is 14 residues long. This CDR3 reads CASSQTGMNTEAFF. CDR3 DNA: TGTGCCAGCAGCCAGACAGGGATGAACACTGAAGCTTTCTTT.

This clone was counted only a few times. J is TRBJ2-5 and V is TRBV7-3; no clear D. The germline V gene encodes CDR1 SGHTA and CDR2 FQGTGA. V was trimmed by 5 bases and J by 5 bases, leaving 15 bases between them. This CDR3 is built from 14 residues. CDR3 coding DNA: TGTGCCAGCAGCCTTTCGGGTCTCGGGGAGACCCAGTACTTC. Residues: CASSLSGLGETQYF.

This clone was observed a single time. The CDR3 DNA reads TGTGCCAGTAGTATTATAGGGGCCAGCAATCAGCCCCAGCATTTT. Its translation is CASSIIGASNQPQHF. The chain links TRBV19 to TRBJ1-5, with a possible D match to TRBD1 (5 bases). The CDR3 loop spans 15 amino acids. Trimming shortened V by 3 bases and J by 1 base, and 10 bases separated the two germline ends. Germline values: CDR1 LNHDA, CDR2 SQIVND (reference sequence).

The V call is TRBV15, the J call TRBJ2-3; D not certain. Trimming stripped 0 bases from V and 2 bases from J, with 9 bases between. Germline CDR1 is LNHNV and CDR2 is YYDKDF (reference sequence). This CDR3 contains 15 residues. CDR3 in DNA: TGTGCCACCAGCAGAGATGAGGATCCCACAGATACGCAGTATTTT. The encoded protein is CATSRDEDPTDTQYF. Using reference TRBV15 and TRBJ2-3 for the parts outside the CDR3, the full variable domain is DAMVIQNPRYQVTQFGKPVTLSCSQTLNHNVMYWYQQKSSQAPKLLFHYYDKDFNNEADTPDNFQSRRPNTSFCFLDIRSPGLGDTAMYLCATSRDEDPTDTQYFGPGTRLTVL.

This rearrangement joins TRBV13 to TRBJ2-3; D may be TRBD2 (6 bases). The V gene lost 5 bases and the J gene lost 6 bases, with 21 bases spanning the gap. The CDR3 runs to 16 residues. In germline, CDR1 is PRHDT, CDR2 FYEKMQ (reference sequence). The chain's CDR3 is CASSTGRTTPVDTQYF. The CDR3 region has the DNA TGTGCCAGCAGCACCGGACGGACTACCCCCGTCGATACGCAGTATTTT.

This chain links TRBV5-4 with TRBJ2-7; the match to TRBD1 covers 8 bases. Germline V lookup: CDR1 SGHNT, CDR2 YYREEE (reference sequence). The CDR3 contains 14 residues. V shed 3 bases and J 4 bases; nucleotides not matched to a gene: 6. The DNA for the CDR3 is TGTGCCAGCAGCTCACGGGACAGGAGTTACGAGCAGTACTTC. Translation gives CASSSRDRSYEQYF.

The chain employs TRBV2 and TRBJ1-1, with 7 bases lining up with TRBD1. The CDR3 covers 15 residues. V was clipped by 5 bases and J by 0 bases; unmatched bases: 6. The germline CDR1 and CDR2 sequences are SNHLY and FYNNEI. CDR3 residues: CASSLGQLMNTEAFF. CDR3 coding DNA: TGTGCCAGCAGTCTGGGACAGCTCATGAACACTGAAGCTTTCTTT. The full variable domain, rest sourced from reference TRBV2 and TRBJ1-1, is EPEVTQTPSHQVTQMGQEVILRCVPISNHLYFYWYRQILGQKVEFLVSFYNNEISEKSEIFDDQFSVERPDGSNFTLKIRSTKLEDSAMYFCASSLGQLMNTEAFFGQGTRLTVV.

This chain joins TRBV9 and TRBJ1-1, with D possibly matching TRBD1 (5 bases). CDR1 SGDLS and CDR2 YYNGEE come from the germline V gene. V was pared by 3 bases and J by 7 bases, with 13 bases between. This CDR3 comprises 13 residues. The CDR3 sequence: CASSAGVIDEAFF. For the CDR3, the DNA is TGTGCCAGCAGCGCGGGGGTAATAGATGAAGCTTTCTTT.

The V and J genes are TRBV6-5 and TRBJ1-3; TRBD1 is a possible D gene (6 bases). Trimming removed 6 bases from V and 4 bases from J, with 16 bases in between. The germline V gene has CDR1 MNHEY and CDR2 SVGAGI. CDR3 length equals 15 residues. In DNA form, the CDR3 reads TGTGCCAGCAGCAGGGGTCCGAGCCCCGGAAACACCATATATTTT. It encodes CASSRGPSPGNTIYF.

The rearrangement links TRBV27 to TRBJ1-3, with TRBD1 identical over 9 bases. The germline V gene has CDR1 MNHEY and CDR2 SMNVEV (reference sequence). The CDR3 spans 15 residues. With 10 bases clipped from V and 3 bases from J, the junction kept 10 bases outside the gene matches. CDR3 sequence: CAIPIWTGDGNTIYF. The CDR3 DNA follows: TGTGCCATTCCTATATGGACAGGGGATGGAAACACCATATATTTT.

This sequence joins TRBV5-1 and TRBJ2-2; D might be TRBD1 (6 bases). Trimming shortened V by 4 bases and J by 2 bases, and 9 bases separated the two germline ends. Germline V CDR1 and CDR2: SGHRS, YFSETQ. The CDR3 spans 14 residues. The CDR3 DNA sequence: TGCGCCAGCAGCGGACAGTCTAACACCGGGGAGCTGTTTTTT. Its protein is CASSGQSNTGELFF.

The chain uses TRBV29-1 and TRBJ2-7; D unresolved. Germline V CDR1 and CDR2: SQVTM, ANQGSEA. Trimming took off 0 bases at V and 2 bases at J, with 5 bases between the two ends. The CDR3 consists of 12 residues. CDR3 DNA sequence: TGCAGCGTTGAAGACTCAGCCTACGAGCAGTACTTC. Translated, it gives CSVEDSAYEQYF.

The genes are TRBV29-1 and TRBJ2-5, with 14 bases lining up with TRBD2. The V segment lost 1 base and the J segment 1 base; nucleotides outside the gene matches: 2. The CDR3 spans 16 residues. CDR1 is SQVTM, CDR2 ANQGSEA, per germline. CDR3 sequence reads: CSVEAGTSGGQETQYF. The DNA of the CDR3 is TGCAGCGTTGAAGCCGGGACTAGCGGGGGCCAAGAGACCCAGTACTTC.

This rearrangement joins TRBV4-2 to TRBJ2-7, with TRBD2 matching over 11 bases. The V gene end was trimmed by 1 base and the J gene end by 3 bases; junction bases not matched to a gene: 8. Germline-derived CDR1 and CDR2 are LGHNA and YNFKEQ. The CDR3 is made up of 17 amino acids. The CDR3 region has the DNA TGTGCCAGCAGCCAAGCACCGGCTAGCGGGGGGTTCTACGAGCAGTACTTC. Translated: CASSQAPASGGFYEQYF.

This clone was recorded a few times. J is TRBJ1-4 and V is TRBV5-8; 9 bases match TRBD1. Unmatched junction bases numbered 2, after V lost 2 bases and J lost 6 bases. Germline CDR1 reads SGHTS; CDR2 reads YDEGEE. This CDR3 contains 14 residues. CDR3 sequence: CASSFDRGDEKLFF. Here the CDR3 DNA reads TGTGCCAGCAGCTTCGACAGGGGGGATGAAAAACTGTTTTTT.

This rearrangement joins TRBV10-2 to TRBJ1-3, with TRBD1 as a possible D gene (5 bases). Trimming shortened V by 7 bases and J by 0 bases, and 13 bases separated the two germline ends. The length of the CDR3 is 15 residues. From germline, CDR1 is WSHSY and CDR2 SAAADI. The CDR3 DNA follows: TGCGCCAGCACCAGAGACAGTTACTCTGGAAACACCATATATTTT. This encodes CASTRDSYSGNTIYF.

This clone appeared a single time. This chain uses TRBV5-1 with TRBJ2-6; 9 nucleotides line up with TRBD1. Germline V lookup: CDR1 SGHRS, CDR2 YFSETQ. The junction had 4 bases not matched to a gene; V was cut back by 0 bases and J by 0 bases. The CDR3 sequence is 18 residues long. CDR3: CASSLAGTGLSGANVLTF. Here the CDR3 DNA reads TGCGCCAGCAGCTTGGCCGGGACAGGGCTCTCTGGGGCCAACGTCCTGACTTTC. Full variable domain (rest looked up from reference TRBV5-1 and TRBJ2-6): KAGVTQTPRYLIKTRGQQVTLSCSPISGHRSVSWYQQTPGQGLQFLFEYFSETQRNKGNFPGRFSGRQFSNSRSEMNVSTLELGDSALYLCASSLAGTGLSGANVLTFGAGSRLTVL.